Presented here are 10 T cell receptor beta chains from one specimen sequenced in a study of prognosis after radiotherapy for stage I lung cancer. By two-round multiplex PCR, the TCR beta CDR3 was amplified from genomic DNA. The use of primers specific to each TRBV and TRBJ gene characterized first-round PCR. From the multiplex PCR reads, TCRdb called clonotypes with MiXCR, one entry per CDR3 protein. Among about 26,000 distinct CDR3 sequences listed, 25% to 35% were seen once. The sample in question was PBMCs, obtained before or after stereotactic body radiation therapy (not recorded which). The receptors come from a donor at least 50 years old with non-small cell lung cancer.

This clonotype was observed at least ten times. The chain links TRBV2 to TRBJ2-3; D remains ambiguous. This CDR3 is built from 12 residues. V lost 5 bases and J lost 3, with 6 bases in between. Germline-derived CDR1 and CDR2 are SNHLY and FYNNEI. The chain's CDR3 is CASSTDTDTQYF. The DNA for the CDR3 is TGTGCCAGCAGTACCGATACAGATACGCAGTATTTT.

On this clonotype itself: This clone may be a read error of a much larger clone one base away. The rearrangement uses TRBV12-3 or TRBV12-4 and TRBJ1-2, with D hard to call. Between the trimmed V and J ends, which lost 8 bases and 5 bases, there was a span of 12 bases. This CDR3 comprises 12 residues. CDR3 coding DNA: TGTGCCAGCTCCCCCTCGCAGTATGGCTACACCTTC. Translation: CASSPSQYGYTF.

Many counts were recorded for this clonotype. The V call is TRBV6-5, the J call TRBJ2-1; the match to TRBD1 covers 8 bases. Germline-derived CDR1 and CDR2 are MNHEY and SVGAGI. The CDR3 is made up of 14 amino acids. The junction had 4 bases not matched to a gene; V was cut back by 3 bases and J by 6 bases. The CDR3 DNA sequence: TGTGCCAGCAGTTATGGACAGGGCAGCAATGAGCAGTTCTTC. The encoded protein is CASSYGQGSNEQFF.

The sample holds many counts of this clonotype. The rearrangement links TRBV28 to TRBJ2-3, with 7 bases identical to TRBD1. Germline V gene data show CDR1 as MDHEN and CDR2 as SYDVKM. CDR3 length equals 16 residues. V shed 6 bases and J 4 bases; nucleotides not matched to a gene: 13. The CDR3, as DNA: TGTGCCAGCAGGCCACGACAGGGTCACGTAGCAGATACGCAGTATTTT. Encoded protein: CASRPRQGHVADTQYF. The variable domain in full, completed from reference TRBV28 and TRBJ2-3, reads DVKVTQSSRYLVKRTGEKVFLECVQDMDHENMFWYRQDPGLGLRLIYFSYDVKMKEKGDIPEGYSVSREKKERFSLILESASTNQTSMYLCASRPRQGHVADTQYFGPGTRLTVL.

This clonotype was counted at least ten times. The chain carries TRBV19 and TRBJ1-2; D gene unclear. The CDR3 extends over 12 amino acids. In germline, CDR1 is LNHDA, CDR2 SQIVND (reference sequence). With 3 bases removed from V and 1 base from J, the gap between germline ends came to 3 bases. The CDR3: CASSISNYGYTF. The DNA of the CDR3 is TGTGCCAGTAGTATCAGTAACTATGGCTACACCTTC.

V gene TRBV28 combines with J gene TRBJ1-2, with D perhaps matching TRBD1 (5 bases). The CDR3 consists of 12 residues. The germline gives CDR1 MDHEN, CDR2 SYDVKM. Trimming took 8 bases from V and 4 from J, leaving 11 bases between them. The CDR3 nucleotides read TGTGCCAGCGCGACAGAAACCTATGGCTACACCTTC. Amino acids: CASATETYGYTF.

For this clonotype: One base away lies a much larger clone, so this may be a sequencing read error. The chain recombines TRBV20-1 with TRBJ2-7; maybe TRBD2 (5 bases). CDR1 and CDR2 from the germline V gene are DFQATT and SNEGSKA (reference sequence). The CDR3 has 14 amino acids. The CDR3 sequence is CSALNLLADYEQCF. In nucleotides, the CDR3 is TGCAGTGCTCTGAACCTTCTTGCCGACTACGAGCAGTGCTTC.

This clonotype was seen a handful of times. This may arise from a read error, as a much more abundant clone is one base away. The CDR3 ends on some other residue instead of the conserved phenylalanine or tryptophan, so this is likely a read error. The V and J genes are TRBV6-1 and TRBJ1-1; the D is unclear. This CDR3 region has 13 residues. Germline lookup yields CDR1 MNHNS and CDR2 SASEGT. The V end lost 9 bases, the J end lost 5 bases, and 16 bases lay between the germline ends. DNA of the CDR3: TGTGCCAGTTGTACCTCTGGGAGGACTGAAGCTTTCCTT. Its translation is CASCTSGRTEAFL.

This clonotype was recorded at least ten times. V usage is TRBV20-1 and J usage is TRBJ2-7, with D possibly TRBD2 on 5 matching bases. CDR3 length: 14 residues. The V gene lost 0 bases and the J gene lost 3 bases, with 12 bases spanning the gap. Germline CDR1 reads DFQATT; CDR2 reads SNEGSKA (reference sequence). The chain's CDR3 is CSARDRRRHYEQYF. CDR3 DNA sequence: TGCAGTGCTAGAGACCGACGGAGGCACTACGAGCAGTACTTC.

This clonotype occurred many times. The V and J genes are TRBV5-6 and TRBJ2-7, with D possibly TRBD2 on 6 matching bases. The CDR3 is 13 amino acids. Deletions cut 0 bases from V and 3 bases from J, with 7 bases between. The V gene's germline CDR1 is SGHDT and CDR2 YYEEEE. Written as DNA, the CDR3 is TGTGCCAGCAGCTTGGCGGGAGTCTACGAGCAGTACTTC. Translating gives CASSLAGVYEQYF.